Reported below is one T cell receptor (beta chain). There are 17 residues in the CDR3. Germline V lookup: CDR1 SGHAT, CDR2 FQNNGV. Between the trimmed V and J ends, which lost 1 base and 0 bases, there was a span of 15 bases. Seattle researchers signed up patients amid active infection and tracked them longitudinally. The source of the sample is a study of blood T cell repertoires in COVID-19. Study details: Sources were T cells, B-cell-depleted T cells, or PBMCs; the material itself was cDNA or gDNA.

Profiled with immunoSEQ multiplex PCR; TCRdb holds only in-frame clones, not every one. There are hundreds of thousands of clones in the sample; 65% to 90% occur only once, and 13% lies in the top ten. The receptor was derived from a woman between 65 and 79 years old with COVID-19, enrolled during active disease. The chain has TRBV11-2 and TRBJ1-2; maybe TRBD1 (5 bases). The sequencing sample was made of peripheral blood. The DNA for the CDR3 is TGTGCCAGCAGCTTAGTAGCAGGGTCGGGGGCTAACTATGGCTACACCTTC. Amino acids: CASSLVAGSGANYGYTF.